This T cell receptor beta chain originates from a study of Graves' ophthalmopathy and Graves' hyperthyroidism. Study details: Ahead of any treatment, peripheral blood was obtained at the initial diagnosis. Broader study findings: Sensitivity of 87.88% and specificity of approximately 81% were achieved when a 13-signature model separated ophthalmopathy from stable hyperthyroidism. Most expanded thyroid clonotypes above 0.001 frequency also appeared in blood.

This clonotype was detected a few times. The antigen remains unidentified. Stable hyperthyroidism referred to disease that showed no ophthalmopathy within 18 months of follow-up. Looked up from germline, CDR1 is MDHEN and CDR2 is SYDVKM. With 3 bases clipped from V and 10 bases from J, the junction kept 7 bases outside the gene matches. The CDR3 runs to 14 residues. Scientists amplified the TCR beta CDR3 regions from RNA transcripts. HTBI-primed RT-PCR formed the first round, and a multiplex PCR formed the second. MiXCR was run by TCRdb on the multiplex PCR reads, yielding one entry per CDR3 protein. The sample includes 400,000 to 450,000 distinct CDR3 sequences, around 21% seen only once; the top ten take roughly 3%.

The V gene is TRBV28, the J gene TRBJ2-2; 8 bases map to TRBD1. Sequenced sample: peripheral blood. The receptor was isolated from a woman between 18 and 30 years old with stable Graves' hyperthyroidism. In DNA, the CDR3 is TGTGCCAGCAGTTTGCCGCAGGGGGCTGAGGAGCTGTTTTTT. Protein product: CASSLPQGAEELFF.